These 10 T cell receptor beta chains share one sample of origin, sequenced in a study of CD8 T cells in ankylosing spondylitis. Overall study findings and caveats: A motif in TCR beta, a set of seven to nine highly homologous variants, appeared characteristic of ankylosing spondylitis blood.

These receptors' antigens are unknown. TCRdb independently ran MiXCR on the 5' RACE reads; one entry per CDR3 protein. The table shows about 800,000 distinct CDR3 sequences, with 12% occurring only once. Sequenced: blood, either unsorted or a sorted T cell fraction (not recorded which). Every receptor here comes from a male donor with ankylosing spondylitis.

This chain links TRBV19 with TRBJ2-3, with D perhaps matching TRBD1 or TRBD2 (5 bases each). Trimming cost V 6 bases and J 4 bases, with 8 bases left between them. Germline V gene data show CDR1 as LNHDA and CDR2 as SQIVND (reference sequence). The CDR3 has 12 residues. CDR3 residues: CASSGASDTQYF. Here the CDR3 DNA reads TGTGCCAGTAGCGGGGCCTCAGATACGCAGTATTTT.

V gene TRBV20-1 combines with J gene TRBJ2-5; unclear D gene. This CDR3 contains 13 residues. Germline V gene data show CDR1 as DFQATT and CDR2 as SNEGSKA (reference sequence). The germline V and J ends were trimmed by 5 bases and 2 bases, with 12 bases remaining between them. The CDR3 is CSARGSPQETQYF. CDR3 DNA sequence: TGCAGTGCTCGAGGTAGCCCGCAAGAGACCCAGTACTTC.

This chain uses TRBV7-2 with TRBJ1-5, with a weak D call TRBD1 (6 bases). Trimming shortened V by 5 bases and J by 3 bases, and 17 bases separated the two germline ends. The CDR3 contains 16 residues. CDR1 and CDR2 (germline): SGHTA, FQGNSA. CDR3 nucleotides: TGTGCCAGCAGCCCCAGACAGGCGGCAAACAATCAGCCCCAGCATTTT. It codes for CASSPRQAANNQPQHF.

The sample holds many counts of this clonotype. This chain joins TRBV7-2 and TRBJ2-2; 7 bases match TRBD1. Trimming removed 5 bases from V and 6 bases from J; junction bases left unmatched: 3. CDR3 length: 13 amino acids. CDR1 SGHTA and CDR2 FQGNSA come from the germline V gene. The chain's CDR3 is CASSLTGSGELFF. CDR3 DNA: TGTGCCAGCAGCCTGACAGGGTCCGGGGAGCTGTTTTTT.

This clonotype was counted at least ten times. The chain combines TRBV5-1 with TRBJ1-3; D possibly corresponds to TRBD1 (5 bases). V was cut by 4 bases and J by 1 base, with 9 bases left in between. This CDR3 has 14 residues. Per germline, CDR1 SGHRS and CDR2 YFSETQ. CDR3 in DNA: TGCGCCAGCAGCCCGACAGCGTCTGGAAACACCATATATTTT. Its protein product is CASSPTASGNTIYF.

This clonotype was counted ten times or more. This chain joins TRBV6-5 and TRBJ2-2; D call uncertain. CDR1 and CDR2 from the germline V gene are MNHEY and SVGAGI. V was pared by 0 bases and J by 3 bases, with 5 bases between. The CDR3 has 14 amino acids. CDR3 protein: CASSYSGYTGELFF. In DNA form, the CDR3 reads TGTGCCAGCAGTTACTCGGGTTACACCGGGGAGCTGTTTTTT.

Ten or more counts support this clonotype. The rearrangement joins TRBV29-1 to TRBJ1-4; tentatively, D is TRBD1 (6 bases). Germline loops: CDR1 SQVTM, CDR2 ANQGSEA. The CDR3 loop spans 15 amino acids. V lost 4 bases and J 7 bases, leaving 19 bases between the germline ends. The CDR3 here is CSVVPAGGAGEKLFF. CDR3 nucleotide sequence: TGCAGCGTTGTCCCAGCGGGGGGGGCTGGTGAAAAACTGTTTTTT.

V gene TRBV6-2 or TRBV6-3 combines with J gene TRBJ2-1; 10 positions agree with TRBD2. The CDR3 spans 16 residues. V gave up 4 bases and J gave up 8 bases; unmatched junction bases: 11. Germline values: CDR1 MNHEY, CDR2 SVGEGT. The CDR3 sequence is CASSSASGRARHEQFF. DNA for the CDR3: TGTGCCAGCAGTTCCGCAAGCGGGAGGGCTCGTCATGAGCAGTTCTTC.

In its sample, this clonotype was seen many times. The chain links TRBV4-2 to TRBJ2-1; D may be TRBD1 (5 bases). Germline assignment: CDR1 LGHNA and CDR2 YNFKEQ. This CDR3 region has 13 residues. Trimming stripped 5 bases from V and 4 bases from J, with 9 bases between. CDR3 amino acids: CASSATAYNEQFF. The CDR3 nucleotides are TGTGCCAGCAGCGCGACAGCTTACAATGAGCAGTTCTTC.

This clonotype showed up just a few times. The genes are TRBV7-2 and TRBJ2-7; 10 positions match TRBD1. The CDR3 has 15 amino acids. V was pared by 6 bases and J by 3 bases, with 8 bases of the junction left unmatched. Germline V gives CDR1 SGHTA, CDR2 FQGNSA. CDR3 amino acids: CASSHRDRGFYEQYF. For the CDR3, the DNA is TGTGCCAGCAGTCACCGGGACAGGGGATTCTACGAGCAGTACTTC.